This T cell receptor (beta chain) came from a study of cytotoxic CD8 clonotypes in ibrutinib-treated CLL. Overall study context: Mean values per sample were 255,043 productive templates and more than 90,000 productive rearrangements.

The germline gives CDR1 KGHSH, CDR2 LQKENI. This CDR3 is 17 amino acids long. Trimming left V 1 base short and J 0 bases short, with 10 bases between. The TCR beta libraries used around 2 micrograms of genomic DNA that came from cryopreserved PBMCs. TCRdb's table, derived via immunoSEQ multiplex PCR, lists solely in-frame clones and lacks some. The data contain some 150,000 clones, more than 70% of them seen just once; the ten biggest clones take up 6.5% to 8%. The origin of this receptor is a human donor with chronic lymphocytic leukemia. Sample: PBMCs, taken after 36 months of ibrutinib treatment. This sequence joins TRBV18 and TRBJ2-6; D unresolved. CDR3 residues: CASSPQLESSGANVLTF. CDR3 sequence (DNA): TGTGCCAGCTCACCACAACTTGAAAGCTCTGGGGCCAACGTCCTGACTTTC.